One and the same sample provided the 28 T cell receptor beta chains below, sequenced in a study of T cell responses to AZD1222 COVID-19 vaccine. The assay was immunoSEQ multiplex PCR, and TCRdb's table has in-frame clones only and misses some. The sample has 100,000 to 120,000 clones, 88% seen once; the top ten hold 9% to 9.5%. The sequencing here drew on peripheral blood, taken on day 0 of AZD1222 vaccination. The receptors shown here come from an adult in good health.

In nucleotides, the CDR3 is TGCAGCGTTAGTGACAGGGTAATCTACGAGCAGTACTTC. Translating gives CSVSDRVIYEQYF. V and J are TRBV29-1 and TRBJ2-7, with TRBD1 matching 7 bases. This CDR3 has 13 residues. Germline CDR1 SQVTM, CDR2 ANQGSEA. V shed 5 bases, J shed 3 bases, and the junction held 7 bases outside the gene matches.

The V and J genes are TRBV28 and TRBJ2-2; 7 bases are shared with TRBD1. Germline V gene data show CDR1 as MDHEN and CDR2 as SYDVKM. The CDR3 extends over 16 amino acids. The trim removed 5 bases at V and 5 bases at J, leaving 11 bases unmatched. The CDR3 loop reads CASSPPGQIQTGELFF. The DNA of the CDR3 is TGTGCCAGCAGTCCCCCGGGACAGATTCAGACCGGGGAGCTGTTTTTT.

This chain joins TRBV5-1 and TRBJ2-1, with TRBD2 identical over 8 bases. Germline V gene data show CDR1 as SGHRS and CDR2 as YFSETQ. Unmatched junction bases numbered 4, after V lost 1 base and J lost 4 bases. This CDR3 has 15 amino acids. CDR3 nucleotides: TGCGCCAGCAGCTTGTTGCCTAGCGGGTACAATGAGCAGTTCTTC. Translating it yields CASSLLPSGYNEQFF.

The chain carries TRBV18 and TRBJ1-1, with D unclear. This CDR3 is 12 amino acids long. The germline V and J ends were trimmed by 6 bases and 3 bases, with 8 bases remaining between them. Germline V gives CDR1 KGHSH, CDR2 LQKENI. In DNA, the CDR3 is TGTGCCAGCTCCCCAGACGACACTGAAGCTTTCTTT. Translation gives CASSPDDTEAFF.

V and J are TRBV28 and TRBJ1-5, with TRBD1 matching 12 bases. The germline gives CDR1 MDHEN, CDR2 SYDVKM. V lost 11 bases to trimming and J lost 6 bases; unmatched junction nucleotides: 8. The CDR3 runs to 14 residues. The CDR3 coding sequence is TGTGCCCACCAGGGGACAGGGGGCTTTCAGCCCCAGCATTTT. This sequence encodes CAHQGTGGFQPQHF.

This rearrangement joins TRBV9 to TRBJ1-4, with unresolved D. The CDR3 runs to 15 residues. Trimming took off 2 bases at V and 4 bases at J, with 12 bases between the two ends. Germline CDR1 reads SGDLS; CDR2 reads YYNGEE. The CDR3 spells CASSVITWINEKLFF. For the CDR3, the DNA is TGTGCCAGCAGCGTCATCACATGGATTAATGAAAAACTGTTTTTT.

This clone is a singleton in its sample. This chain links TRBV2 with TRBJ1-1, with 7 bases lining up with TRBD1. CDR1 SNHLY and CDR2 FYNNEI come from the germline V gene. CDR3 size: 15 residues. The trim removed 0 bases at V and 6 bases at J, leaving 7 bases unmatched. CDR3 DNA: TGTGCCAGCAGTGAAGCACGGGGGACAGCGGCTGAAGCTTTCTTT. Translated: CASSEARGTAAEAFF.

This chain links TRBV5-1 with TRBJ2-3; D tentatively reads TRBD1 or TRBD2 (6 bases each). V shed 5 bases and J shed 0 bases, with 10 bases lying between them. The CDR3 is 14 residues long. Germline V gene sequence: CDR1 SGHRS, CDR2 YFSETQ. In nucleotides, the CDR3 is TGCGCCAGCAGGCGGGACACAAGCACAGATACGCAGTATTTT. Translation: CASRRDTSTDTQYF.

The V gene is TRBV6-5, the J gene TRBJ1-1; no definite D call. Trimming cost V 7 bases and J 6 bases, with 15 bases left between them. The CDR3 is 13 amino acids. Germline V gene lookup returns CDR1 MNHEY and CDR2 SVGAGI. The DNA for the CDR3 is TGTGCCAGCAAATATTCTGGTAACCCTGAAGCTTTCTTT. This encodes CASKYSGNPEAFF.

This clone was seen once. The chain carries TRBV19 and TRBJ1-6; TRBD1 agrees at 7 bases. The CDR3 consists of 15 residues. The germline gives CDR1 LNHDA, CDR2 SQIVND (reference sequence). V shed 9 bases and J 1 base; nucleotides not matched to a gene: 6. CDR3 nucleotide sequence: TGTGCCAGCAGGGGGAAGGATTCCTATAATTCACCCCTCCACTTT. Translated, it gives CASRGKDSYNSPLHF. Complete variable domain (other parts from reference TRBV19 and TRBJ1-6): DGGITQSPKYLFRKEGQNVTLSCEQNLNHDAMYWYRQDPGQGLRLIYYSQIVNDFQKGDIAEGYSVSREKKESFPLTVTSAQKNPTAFYLCASRGKDSYNSPLHFGNGTRLTVT.

The chain recombines TRBV7-2 with TRBJ2-4; 8 positions agree with TRBD1. The CDR3 has 14 amino acids. Losses at the gene ends were 1 base for V and 9 bases for J; bases not matched to a gene: 5. Germline values: CDR1 SGHTA, CDR2 FQGNSA. As DNA, the CDR3 is TGTGCCAGCAGCTTAGGAATACAGGGGGGCATTCAGTACTTC. This gives the protein CASSLGIQGGIQYF.

The chain recombines TRBV2 with TRBJ1-2; TRBD1 might be the D (5 bases). V was clipped by 3 bases and J by 1 base, with 9 bases between them. The CDR3 contains 14 residues. Germline V gives CDR1 SNHLY, CDR2 FYNNEI. The CDR3 reads CASSEETDNYGYTF. The CDR3 coding sequence is TGTGCCAGCAGTGAGGAGACAGATAACTATGGCTACACCTTC.

V gene TRBV29-1 combines with J gene TRBJ2-5, with TRBD1 matching over 8 bases. J lost 2 bases, V lost 8 bases, and 4 bases had no gene match. Per the germline V gene, CDR1 is SQVTM and CDR2 is ANQGSEA. The CDR3 totals 12 residues. CDR3 sequence: CSLRTGQETQYF. The CDR3, as DNA: TGCAGCCTTCGGACAGGGCAAGAGACCCAGTACTTC. Drawing the rest from reference TRBV29-1 and TRBJ2-5, the complete variable domain is SAVISQKPSRDICQRGTSLTIQCQVDSQVTMMFWYRQQPGQSLTLIATANQGSEATYESGFVIDKFPISRPNLTFSTLTVSNMSPEDSSIYLCSLRTGQETQYFGPGTRLLVL.

The chain carries TRBV28 and TRBJ1-6, with TRBD1 matching 8 bases. V dropped 6 bases and J dropped 17; count of bases not matched to a gene: 15. Germline V gene data show CDR1 as MDHEN and CDR2 as SYDVKM. The CDR3 consists of 14 residues. The CDR3 loop is CASRGGDRTGPIHF. The CDR3 DNA follows: TGTGCCAGCAGGGGGGGGGACAGGACCGGCCCCATCCACTTT.

The chain uses TRBV19 and TRBJ2-1, with D unclear. The CDR3 runs 16 residues. Germline loops: CDR1 LNHDA, CDR2 SQIVND (reference sequence). V gave up 3 bases and J gave up 4 bases, with 16 bases separating them. In DNA, the CDR3 is TGTGCCAGTAGTATTACCCTCTCTTCGACTTACAATGAGCAGTTCTTC. It codes for CASSITLSSTYNEQFF. Filled out from reference TRBV19 and TRBJ2-1, the complete variable domain reads DGGITQSPKYLFRKEGQNVTLSCEQNLNHDAMYWYRQDPGQGLRLIYYSQIVNDFQKGDIAEGYSVSREKKESFPLTVTSAQKNPTAFYLCASSITLSSTYNEQFFGPGTRLTVL.

V usage is TRBV11-2 and J usage is TRBJ2-1; D perhaps matches TRBD2 (6 bases). The CDR3 spans 16 residues. CDR1 is SGHAT and CDR2 is FQNNGV in the germline V gene. V gave up 7 bases and J gave up 3 bases, with 19 bases separating them. The CDR3 spells CASTPGMGLDYNEQFF. The CDR3 bases are TGTGCCAGCACCCCGGGCATGGGACTCGACTACAATGAGCAGTTCTTC.

The rearrangement uses TRBV10-3 and TRBJ1-5; 7 nucleotides match TRBD1. Germline assignment: CDR1 ENHRY and CDR2 SYGVKD. CDR3 length equals 13 residues. Losses at the gene ends were 8 bases for V and 5 bases for J; bases not matched to a gene: 6. The CDR3 protein is CAIGGGSDQPQHF. DNA of the CDR3: TGTGCCATCGGAGGGGGCTCGGATCAGCCCCAGCATTTT.

The V gene is TRBV19, the J gene TRBJ1-4, with D unresolved. V was clipped by 7 bases and J by 6 bases, with 18 bases between them. The germline V gene encodes CDR1 LNHDA and CDR2 SQIVND (reference sequence). The CDR3 is 15 residues long. The CDR3 sequence: CASTLTLYSDEKLFF. The CDR3 DNA reads as TGTGCCAGTACCCTGACCCTCTATTCAGATGAAAAACTGTTTTTT.

The V and J genes are TRBV28 and TRBJ2-6; D perhaps matches TRBD1 (6 bases). Between the trimmed V and J ends, which lost 3 bases and 10 bases, there was a span of 13 bases. The germline V gene encodes CDR1 MDHEN and CDR2 SYDVKM. The length of the CDR3 is 14 residues. CDR3 bases: TGTGCCAGCAGTTTCGCAGGGGCGGTTAACGTCCTGACTTTC. Its translation: CASSFAGAVNVLTF.

With respect to this clone: A read error may account for a junction end that differs from germline. This chain joins TRBV28 and TRBJ2-7; unclear D gene. Germline V lookup: CDR1 MDHEN, CDR2 SYDVKM. The CDR3 covers 10 residues. The DNA for the CDR3 is TGTGCCAGCACCGGAAATGTTTGGCACTTC. Translation gives CASTGNVWHF.

This clone was seen only a few times. The chain employs TRBV19 and TRBJ1-2, with D possibly matching TRBD1 (6 bases). The CDR3 contains 11 residues. Trimming cost V 6 bases and J 4 bases, with 6 bases left between them. Germline V CDR1 and CDR2: LNHDA, SQIVND (reference sequence). In nucleotides, the CDR3 is TGTGCCAGTAGCAGGGGCTATGGCTACACCTTC. Amino acid sequence: CASSRGYGYTF.

The chain carries TRBV13 and TRBJ2-1; TRBD2 matches 8 bases. V lost 5 bases and J lost 5; bases outside the gene matches: 14. The germline CDR1 and CDR2 sequences are PRHDT and FYEKMQ (reference sequence). The CDR3 runs to 17 residues. The CDR3 DNA reads TGTGCCAGCAGCCCGAGGGCCAGCGGGAGTGGAGACAATGAGCAGTTCTTC. This codes for CASSPRASGSGDNEQFF.

This rearrangement joins TRBV7-8 to TRBJ1-2, with TRBD1 matching 7 bases. This CDR3 comprises 17 residues. V was pared by 3 bases and J by 7 bases, with 17 bases of the junction left unmatched. The germline CDR1 and CDR2 sequences are SGHVS and FQNEAQ. The CDR3 bases are TGTGCCAGCAGCTTCGAATACCCGGGACAGCCCGGACGTGGCTACACCTTC. It codes for CASSFEYPGQPGRGYTF.

The chain recombines TRBV10-1 with TRBJ1-1, with D unresolved. Per germline, CDR1 WNHNN and CDR2 SYGVQD (reference sequence). Trimming pared 4 bases from V and 4 bases from J, leaving 10 bases between. CDR3 length: 13 residues. The CDR3, as DNA: TGCGCCAGCAGTGCTGAGGGTACCACTGAAGCTTTCTTT. Its translation: CASSAEGTTEAFF.

As DNA, the CDR3 is TGCAGCGTTGGACAGGGTGGGGATTACGAAAAACTGTTTTTT. It encodes CSVGQGGDYEKLFF. This chain uses TRBV29-1 with TRBJ1-4, with TRBD1 identical over 7 bases. Looked up from germline, CDR1 is SQVTM and CDR2 is ANQGSEA. V gave up 4 bases and J gave up 8 bases; unmatched junction bases: 10. This CDR3 region has 14 residues.

The V and J genes are TRBV20-1 and TRBJ1-5; D not certain. Deletions cut 3 bases from V and 4 bases from J, with 7 bases between. The length of the CDR3 is 12 residues. Germline values: CDR1 DFQATT, CDR2 SNEGSKA (reference sequence). The CDR3 sequence is CSASNGNQPQHF. DNA for the CDR3: TGCAGTGCTAGTAATGGTAATCAGCCCCAGCATTTT.

The sample holds a few counts of this clone. The rearrangement uses TRBV3-1 (or the pseudogene TRBV3-2) and TRBJ2-3, with TRBD2 identical over 14 bases. The CDR3 is made up of 15 amino acids. J was trimmed by 7 bases and V by 5 bases; bases with no gene match: 5. Germline V CDR1 and CDR2: LGHDT, YNNKEL (reference sequence). The CDR3 protein is CASSGLAGGYHTQYF. In DNA, the CDR3 is TGTGCCAGCAGCGGACTAGCGGGAGGTTACCATACGCAGTATTTT.

The rearrangement uses TRBV4-2 and TRBJ2-2; 7 bases are a match to TRBD1. After removal of 1 base from V and 4 bases from J, the junction contained 3 bases not matched to a gene. This CDR3 has 15 residues. The V gene's germline CDR1 is LGHNA and CDR2 YNFKEQ. The CDR3 is CASSQAGTATGELFF. CDR3 bases: TGTGCCAGCAGCCAAGCTGGGACAGCCACCGGGGAGCTGTTTTTT.